This T cell receptor (beta chain) was recorded in a study of graft-versus-host responses after intestinal transplantation. Across the whole study: Among the recipients, transplants were multivisceral, liver-intestinal, or isolated intestinal. Every recipient underwent anti-thymocyte globulin induction, then tacrolimus and steroids for roughly 3 years. Points from the study as a whole: Allografts from individuals with graft-donor T cell macrochimerism displayed high graft-versus-host to host-versus-graft clonal ratios. Recipient bone marrow held GvH clones, some seen earlier in ileum or blood.

About this clone: The target antigen is unknown.

Method: immunoSEQ multiplex PCR; TCRdb's copy keeps in-frame clones and lacks some. The profile shows fewer than 5,500 clones, over 75% of them singletons. V was cut by 5 bases and J by 3 bases, with 6 bases left in between. Germline-derived CDR1 and CDR2 are LNHDA and SQIVND (reference sequence). The CDR3 has 12 amino acids. Lamina propria and intraepithelial lymphocytes were released by processing graft tissue. Sequences were derived from ileum tissue, sampled 156 days after intestinal transplant. The TCR comes from a human patient who received an intestinal transplant, so some T cells may come from the graft donor. The chain employs TRBV19 and TRBJ2-3; D may be TRBD1 (6 bases). CDR3 nucleotide sequence: TGTGCCAGTAGTCAGGGGACAGATACGCAGTATTTT. Protein product: CASSQGTDTQYF.